This is a list of T cell receptor beta chains from one sample in a study of radiotherapy plus CTLA-4 blockade in lung cancer. Sequencing was performed with immunoSEQ multiplex PCR; in TCRdb, only in-frame clones are kept and a portion is missing. The sample records more than 90,000 clones, about 91% being singletons. The sample was peripheral blood, taken from a patient treated with radiotherapy plus ipilimumab. These receptors were taken from a human donor with non-small cell lung cancer that progressed on radiotherapy plus ipilimumab. The CDR3 runs from the conserved cysteine through the conserved F or W. A D gene is named only where the DNA matches it firmly. Clone size appears in some rows only: once, few, many, or a class for an expanded clone.

j_call v_call clone_size d_call cdr3_nt cdr3_aa
TRBJ1-2 TRBV28 . . TGTGCCAGCAGTCAGAACACGGACGGCTATGGCTACACCTTC CASSQNTDGYGYTF
TRBJ1-1 TRBV19 . . TGTGCCAGTAGTGGGGACGTCCCCCGGGCTTTCTTT CASSGDVPRAFF
TRBJ2-7 TRBV28 . TRBD2 TGTGCCAGCAGTTTATTCGGACTAGTAAACGAGCAGTACTTC CASSLFGLVNEQYF
TRBJ2-6 TRBV30 . TRBD1 TGTGCCTGGAGAGGGAGACAGGGAATTTCTGGGGCCAACGTCCTGACTTTC CAWRGRQGISGANVLTF
TRBJ1-3 TRBV30 . . TGTGCCTGGAGTGTGATCGGACAACTAGCCTTCTCTGGAAACACCATATATTTT CAWSVIGQLAFSGNTIYF
TRBJ2-1 TRBV5-4 . TRBD1 TGTGCCAGCAGCTTGCGGACAGGCAACAATGAGCAGTTCTTC CASSLRTGNNEQFF
TRBJ2-1 TRBV2 once TRBD2 TGTGCCAGCGCGGGGGCGGGACTAGGGACATACAATGAGCAGTTCTTC CASAGAGLGTYNEQFF
TRBJ2-7 TRBV5-1 once TRBD2 TGCGCCAGCAGCTTTTTGACTCCGGGAGGTCCCGAGCAGTACTTC CASSFLTPGGPEQYF
TRBJ2-1 TRBV11-2 . . TGTGCCAGCAGCTTAGGGGGGACTCAGCGACTCTTC CASSLGGTQRLF
TRBJ1-5 TRBV2 . . TGTGCCAGCAGGGCGGGCAATCAGCCCCAGCATTTT CASRAGNQPQHF
TRBJ1-1 TRBV12-5 . . TGTGCTAGTGCCCCAGGGGCGAACACTGAAGCTTTCTTT CASAPGANTEAFF
TRBJ1-1 TRBV27 . . TGTGCCAGCAGCCGATTAGCTGACTGGGACACTGAAGCTTTCTTT CASSRLADWDTEAFF
TRBJ1-1 TRBV9 . . TGTGCCAGCAGCCCCTCAGGGACATACACTGAAGCTTTCTTT CASSPSGTYTEAFF
TRBJ2-2 TRBV10-3 . . TGTGCCATCAGTGAAGGGTCCACGAACACCGGGGAGCTGTTTTTT CAISEGSTNTGELFF
TRBJ2-1 TRBV16 . TRBD2 TGTGCCAGCAGCCAATACGGTGGGAGGGCCTCCTACAATGAGCAGTTCTTC CASSQYGGRASYNEQFF
TRBJ1-1 TRBV13 . . TGTGCCAGCAGCCCAACCTACACTGAAGCTTTCTTT CASSPTYTEAFF
TRBJ2-5 TRBV6-1 . . TGTGCCAGCAGTGGAATGCCCCCGGTCCGAGAGACCCAGTACTTC CASSGMPPVRETQYF
TRBJ2-7 TRBV15 . . TGTGCCACCAGCACAACAGGTGGGGGGTACGAGCAGTACTTC CATSTTGGGYEQYF
TRBJ1-2 TRBV5-1 . . TGCGCCAGCAGCTTAGTGCAGGGTATCGGCTACACCTTC CASSLVQGIGYTF
TRBJ1-5 TRBV25-1 . . TGTGCCCTTTCCCAGCCCCAGCATTTT CALSQPQHF
TRBJ2-7 TRBV7-9 once . TGTGCCAGCAGCTCGGCCCGGGGGCCCGCCTACGAGCAGTACTTC CASSSARGPAYEQYF
TRBJ2-3 TRBV18 . . TGTGCCAGCTCACCCCTAGACAGCACAGATACGCAGTATTTT CASSPLDSTDTQYF
TRBJ1-3 TRBV10-1 once . TGCGCCAGCAGCCCCGACGTGGCTGGAAACACCATATATTTT CASSPDVAGNTIYF
TRBJ2-6 TRBV7-9 . . TGTGCCAGCAGCCCGGTAATCTCTGGGGCCAACGTCCTGACTTTC CASSPVISGANVLTF
TRBJ2-1 TRBV5-3 . . TGTGCCAGAAGCCCTCCTAGGAGGCCCTCTGTCCCCTACAATGAGCAGTTCTTC CARSPPRRPSVPYNEQFF
TRBJ1-1 TRBV6-1 . . TGTGCCAGCAGGATTGGATTGAACACTGAAGCTTTCTTT CASRIGLNTEAFF
TRBJ1-1 TRBV19 . . TGTGCCAGTAGTTTGCGAGGCGGCGGCACTGAAGCTTTCTTT CASSLRGGGTEAFF
TRBJ2-2 TRBV4-1 . . TGCGCCAGCAGCCAAGCCCTCCCCCCGGCCACCGGGGAGCTGTTTTTT CASSQALPPATGELFF
TRBJ2-4 TRBV2 . . TGTGCCAGCAGTGAAGCCTGGTTAGCCAAAAACATTCAGTACTTC CASSEAWLAKNIQYF
TRBJ2-3 TRBV27 . TRBD2 TGTGCCAGCAAATTAGCGGGAGGGATGAGAACAGATACGCAGTATTTT CASKLAGGMRTDTQYF
TRBJ2-7 TRBV7-2 . TRBD2 TGTGCCAGCAGCTTCTTCCCTACAGGGACTAGCGGGGCCAACTACGAGCAGTACTTC CASSFFPTGTSGANYEQYF
TRBJ2-1 TRBV19 . TRBD2 TGTGCCAGTAGGGGGACTAGCGGGAGGGCGGGAAATGAGCAGTTCTTC CASRGTSGRAGNEQFF
TRBJ1-2 TRBV11-1 once . TGTGCCAGCAGCTTTACCGGGAGTAACTATGGCTACACCTTC CASSFTGSNYGYTF
TRBJ1-2 TRBV13 . TRBD1 TGTGCCAGCAGCCCCGGGACAGATGCTAACTATGGCTACACCTTC CASSPGTDANYGYTF
TRBJ1-1 TRBV10-3 . . TGTGCCATCAGTGAGTCGACAGACTTTAGCTCGGCTTTCTTT CAISESTDFSSAFF
TRBJ2-1 TRBV7-9 . . TGTGCCAGCAGCTTCCCTATGACGGGTGGAAAGGTCTACAATGAGCAGTTCTTC CASSFPMTGGKVYNEQFF
TRBJ2-3 TRBV5-4 . TRBD2 TGTGCCAGCAGCTTGGGGGGTGGCGGGAGTACGCAGTATTTT CASSLGGGGSTQYF
TRBJ1-4 TRBV27 . . TGTGCCAGCAGTTTGGTGGGGGCGCCGGATGAAAAACTGTTTTTT CASSLVGAPDEKLFF
TRBJ1-2 TRBV29-1 . . TGCAGCGTAGAAGACAGGAACTATGGCTACACCTTC CSVEDRNYGYTF